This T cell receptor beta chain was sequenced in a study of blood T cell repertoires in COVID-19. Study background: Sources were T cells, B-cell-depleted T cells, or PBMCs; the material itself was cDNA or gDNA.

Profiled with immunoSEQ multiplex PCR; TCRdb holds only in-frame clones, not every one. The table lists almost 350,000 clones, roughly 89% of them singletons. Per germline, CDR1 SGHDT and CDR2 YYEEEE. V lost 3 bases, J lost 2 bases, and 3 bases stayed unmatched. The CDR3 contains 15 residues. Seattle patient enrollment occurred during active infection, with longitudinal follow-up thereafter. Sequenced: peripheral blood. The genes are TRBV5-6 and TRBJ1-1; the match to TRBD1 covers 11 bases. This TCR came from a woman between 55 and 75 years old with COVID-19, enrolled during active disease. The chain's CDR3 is CASSSWTGGNTEAFF. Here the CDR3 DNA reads TGTGCCAGCAGCTCTTGGACAGGGGGCAACACTGAAGCTTTCTTT.